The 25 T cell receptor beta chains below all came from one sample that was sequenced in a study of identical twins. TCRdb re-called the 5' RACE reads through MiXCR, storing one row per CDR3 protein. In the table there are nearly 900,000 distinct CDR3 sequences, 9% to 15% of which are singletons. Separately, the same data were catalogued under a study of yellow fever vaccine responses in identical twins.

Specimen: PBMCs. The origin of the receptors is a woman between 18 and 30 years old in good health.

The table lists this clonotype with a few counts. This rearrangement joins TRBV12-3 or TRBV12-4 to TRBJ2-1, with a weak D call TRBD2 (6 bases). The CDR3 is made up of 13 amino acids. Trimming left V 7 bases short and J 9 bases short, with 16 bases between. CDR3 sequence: CASIFGGRGEQFF. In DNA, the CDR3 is TGTGCCAGCATCTTCGGGGGTCGGGGTGAGCAGTTCTTC.

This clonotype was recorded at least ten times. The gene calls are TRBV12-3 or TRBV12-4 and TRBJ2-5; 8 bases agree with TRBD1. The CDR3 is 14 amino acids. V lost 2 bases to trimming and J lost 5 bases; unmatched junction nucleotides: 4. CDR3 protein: CASSLLDRAETQYF. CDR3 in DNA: TGTGCCAGCAGTTTATTGGACAGGGCGGAGACCCAGTACTTC.

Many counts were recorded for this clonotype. The CDR3 DNA sequence: TGTGCCAGTAGATACAGGGGGAAGGACACCGGGGAGCTGTTTTTT. Protein product: CASRYRGKDTGELFF. This sequence joins TRBV19 and TRBJ2-2; 8 bases map to TRBD1. Unmatched junction bases numbered 6, after V lost 6 bases and J lost 3 bases. The germline CDR1 and CDR2 sequences are LNHDA and SQIVND (reference sequence). The CDR3 covers 15 residues.

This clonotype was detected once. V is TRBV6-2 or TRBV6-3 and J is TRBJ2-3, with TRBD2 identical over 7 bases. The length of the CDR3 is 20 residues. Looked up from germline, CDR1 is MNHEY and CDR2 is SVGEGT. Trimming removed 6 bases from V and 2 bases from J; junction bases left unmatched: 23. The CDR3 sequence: CASRGGRDQYRTALTDTQYF. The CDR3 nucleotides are TGTGCCAGCAGGGGTGGGAGGGACCAATATCGGACGGCCCTCACAGATACGCAGTATTTT.

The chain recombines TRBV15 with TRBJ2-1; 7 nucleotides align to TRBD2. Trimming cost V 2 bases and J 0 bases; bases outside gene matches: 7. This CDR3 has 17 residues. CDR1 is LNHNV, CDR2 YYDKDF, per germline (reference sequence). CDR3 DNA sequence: TGTGCCACCAGCAGACTGGGGGGGACGAGCTCCTACAATGAGCAGTTCTTC. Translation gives CATSRLGGTSSYNEQFF.

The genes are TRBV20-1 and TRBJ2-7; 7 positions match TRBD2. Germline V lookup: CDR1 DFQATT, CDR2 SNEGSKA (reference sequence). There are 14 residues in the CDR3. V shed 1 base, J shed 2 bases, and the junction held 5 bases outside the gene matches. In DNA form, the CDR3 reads TGCAGTGCTAGAGCGCCAGCGGGACCCTACGAGCAGTACTTC. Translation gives CSARAPAGPYEQYF.

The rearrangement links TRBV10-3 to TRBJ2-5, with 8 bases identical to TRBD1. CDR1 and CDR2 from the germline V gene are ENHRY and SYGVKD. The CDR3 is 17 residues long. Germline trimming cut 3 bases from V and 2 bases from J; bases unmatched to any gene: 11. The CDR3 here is CAISDRSGQGPQETQYF. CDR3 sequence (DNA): TGTGCCATCAGTGACCGATCAGGACAGGGTCCACAAGAGACCCAGTACTTC.

CDR3 nucleotides: TGTGCCACCGCCGGGGATTTGGGTATAGGCGAGCAGTACTTC. The encoded protein is CATAGDLGIGEQYF. The gene calls are TRBV28 and TRBJ2-7; TRBD2 is a possible D gene (5 bases). The CDR3 consists of 14 residues. Germline V gives CDR1 MDHEN, CDR2 SYDVKM. Trimming cost V 10 bases and J 6 bases, with 22 bases left between them.

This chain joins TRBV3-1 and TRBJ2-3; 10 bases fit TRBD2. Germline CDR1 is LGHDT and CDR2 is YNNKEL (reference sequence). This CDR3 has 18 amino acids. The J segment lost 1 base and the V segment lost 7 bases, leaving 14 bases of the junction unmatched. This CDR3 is CASTPWTSGSFGTDTQYF. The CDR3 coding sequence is TGTGCCAGCACACCATGGACTAGCGGATCATTCGGCACAGATACGCAGTATTTT.

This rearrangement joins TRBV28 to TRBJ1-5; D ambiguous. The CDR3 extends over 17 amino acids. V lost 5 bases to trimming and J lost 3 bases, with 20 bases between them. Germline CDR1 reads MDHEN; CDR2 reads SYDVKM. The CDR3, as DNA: TGTGCCAGCAGTCCCTACCAGGACGGGATTCACAATCAGCCCCAGCATTTT. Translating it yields CASSPYQDGIHNQPQHF. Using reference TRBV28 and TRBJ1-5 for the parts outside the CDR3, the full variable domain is DVKVTQSSRYLVKRTGEKVFLECVQDMDHENMFWYRQDPGLGLRLIYFSYDVKMKEKGDIPEGYSVSREKKERFSLILESASTNQTSMYLCASSPYQDGIHNQPQHFGDGTRLSIL.

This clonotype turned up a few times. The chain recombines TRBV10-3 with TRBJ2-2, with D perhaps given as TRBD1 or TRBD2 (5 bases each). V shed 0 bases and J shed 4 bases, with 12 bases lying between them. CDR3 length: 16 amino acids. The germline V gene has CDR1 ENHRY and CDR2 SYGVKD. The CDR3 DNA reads TGTGCCATCAGTGAGTCTGGGGCGCGGGCCACCGGGGAGCTGTTTTTT. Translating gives CAISESGARATGELFF.

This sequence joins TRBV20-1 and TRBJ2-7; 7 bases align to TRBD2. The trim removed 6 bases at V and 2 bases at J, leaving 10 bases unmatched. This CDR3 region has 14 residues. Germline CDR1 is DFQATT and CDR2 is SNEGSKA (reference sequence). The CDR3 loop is CSAILAEPPYEQYV. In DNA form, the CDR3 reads TGCAGTGCCATCCTAGCGGAACCTCCCTACGAGCAGTACGTC.

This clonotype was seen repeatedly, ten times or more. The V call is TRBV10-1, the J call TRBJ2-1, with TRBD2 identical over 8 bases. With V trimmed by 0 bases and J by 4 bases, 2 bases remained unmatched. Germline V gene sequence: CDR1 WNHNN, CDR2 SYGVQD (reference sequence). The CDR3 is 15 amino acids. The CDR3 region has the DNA TGCGCCAGCAGTGAGTCTGGGACTAGGTACAATGAGCAGTTCTTC. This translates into CASSESGTRYNEQFF.

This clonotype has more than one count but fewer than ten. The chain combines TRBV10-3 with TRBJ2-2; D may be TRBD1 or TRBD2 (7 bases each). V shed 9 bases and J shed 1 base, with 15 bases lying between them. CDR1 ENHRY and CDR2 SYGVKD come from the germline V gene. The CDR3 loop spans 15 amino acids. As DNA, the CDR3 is TGTGCCATGAGGGGAGGGGGCGAGAACACCGGGGAGCTGTTTTTT. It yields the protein CAMRGGGENTGELFF.

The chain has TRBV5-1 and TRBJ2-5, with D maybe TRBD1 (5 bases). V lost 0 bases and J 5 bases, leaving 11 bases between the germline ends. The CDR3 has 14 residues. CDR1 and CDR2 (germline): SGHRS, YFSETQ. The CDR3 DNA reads TGCGCCAGCAGCTTGGTAAGAGCAGGGGAGACCCAGTACTTC. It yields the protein CASSLVRAGETQYF.

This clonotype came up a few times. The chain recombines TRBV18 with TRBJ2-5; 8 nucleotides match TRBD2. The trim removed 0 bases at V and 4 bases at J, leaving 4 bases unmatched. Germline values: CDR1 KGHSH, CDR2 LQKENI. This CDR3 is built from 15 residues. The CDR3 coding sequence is TGTGCCAGCTCACCACCGAGTCTAGCGGGAGAGACCCAGTACTTC. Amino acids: CASSPPSLAGETQYF.

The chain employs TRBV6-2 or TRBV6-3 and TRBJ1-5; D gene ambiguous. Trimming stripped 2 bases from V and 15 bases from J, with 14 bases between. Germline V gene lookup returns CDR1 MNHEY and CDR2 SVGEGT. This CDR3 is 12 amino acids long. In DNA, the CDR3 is TGTGCCAGCAGTTACCTGGACGGTCAACGGCATTTT. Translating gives CASSYLDGQRHF.

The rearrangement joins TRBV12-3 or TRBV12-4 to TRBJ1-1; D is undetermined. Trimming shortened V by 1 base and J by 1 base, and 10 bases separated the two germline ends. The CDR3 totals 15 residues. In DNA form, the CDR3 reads TGTGCCAGCAGTTTAGTATTCGGTGGGAACACTGAAGCTTTCTTT. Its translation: CASSLVFGGNTEAFF.

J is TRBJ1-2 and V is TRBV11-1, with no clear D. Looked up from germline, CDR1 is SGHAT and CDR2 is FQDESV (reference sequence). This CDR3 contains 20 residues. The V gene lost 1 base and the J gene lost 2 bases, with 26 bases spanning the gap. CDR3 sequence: CASSLERDSIRPNPNYGYTF. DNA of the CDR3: TGTGCCAGCAGCTTAGAGAGAGACTCAATTCGACCCAACCCGAACTATGGCTACACCTTC.

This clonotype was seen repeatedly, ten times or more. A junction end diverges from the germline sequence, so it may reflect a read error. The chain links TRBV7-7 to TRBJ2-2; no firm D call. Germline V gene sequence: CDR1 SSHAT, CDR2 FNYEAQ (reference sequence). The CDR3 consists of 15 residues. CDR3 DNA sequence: TGCGCCAGCAGCTTGGGCAGCGCGAACACCGGGGAGCTGTTTTTT. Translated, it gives CASSLGSANTGELFF.

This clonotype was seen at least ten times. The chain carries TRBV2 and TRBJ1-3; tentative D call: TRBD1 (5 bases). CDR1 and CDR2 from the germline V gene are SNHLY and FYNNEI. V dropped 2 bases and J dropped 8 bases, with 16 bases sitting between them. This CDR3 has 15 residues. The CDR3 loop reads CASSETLGGGDTIYF. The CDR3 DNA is TGTGCCAGCAGTGAAACGCTTGGGGGAGGAGACACCATATATTTT. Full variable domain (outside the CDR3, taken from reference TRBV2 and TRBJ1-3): EPEVTQTPSHQVTQMGQEVILRCVPISNHLYFYWYRQILGQKVEFLVSFYNNEISEKSEIFDDQFSVERPDGSNFTLKIRSTKLEDSAMYFCASSETLGGGDTIYFGEGSWLTVV.

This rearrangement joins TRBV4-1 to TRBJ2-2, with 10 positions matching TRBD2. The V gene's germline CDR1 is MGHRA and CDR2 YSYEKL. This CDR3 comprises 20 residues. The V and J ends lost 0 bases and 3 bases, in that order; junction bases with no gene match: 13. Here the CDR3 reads CASSQDPRYLAGVDTGELFF. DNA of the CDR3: TGCGCCAGCAGCCAAGACCCTCGCTATCTAGCGGGAGTCGACACCGGGGAGCTGTTTTTT.

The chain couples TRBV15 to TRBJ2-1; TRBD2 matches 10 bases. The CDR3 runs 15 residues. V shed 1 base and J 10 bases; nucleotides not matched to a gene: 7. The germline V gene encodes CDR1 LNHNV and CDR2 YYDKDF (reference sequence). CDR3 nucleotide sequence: TGTGCCACCAGCAGAGTCCCTAGCGGGAGCGTAGAGCAGTTCTTC. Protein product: CATSRVPSGSVEQFF.

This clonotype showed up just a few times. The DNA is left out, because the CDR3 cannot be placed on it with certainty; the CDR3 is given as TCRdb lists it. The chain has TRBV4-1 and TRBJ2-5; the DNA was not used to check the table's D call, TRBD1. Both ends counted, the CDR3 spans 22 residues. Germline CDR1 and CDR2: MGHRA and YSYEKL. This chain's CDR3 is CASSHLTPRDPVLRARHETQYF.

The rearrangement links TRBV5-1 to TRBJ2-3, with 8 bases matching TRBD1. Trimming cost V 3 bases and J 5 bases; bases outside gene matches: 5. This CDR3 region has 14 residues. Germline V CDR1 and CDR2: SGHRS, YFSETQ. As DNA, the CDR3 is TGCGCCAGCAGCTCCCAGACAGGGGAAGATACGCAGTATTTT. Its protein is CASSSQTGEDTQYF.